The table lists the clone carrying this TCR beta chain with many counts. Its antigen is unidentified. Each CDR3 protein gets one entry after TCRdb re-called the 5' RACE reads with MiXCR. The table has 450,000 to 700,000 distinct CDR3 sequences, more than 15% seen once. This sample stems from a study of T-cell memory formation after mild COVID-19. Study-level findings and limits: CD4+ contracting clones were mainly CM and EM; CD8+ ones, EMRA.

V was trimmed by 3 bases and J by 2 bases, leaving 7 bases between them. Germline CDR1 and CDR2: SEHNR and FQNEAQ (reference sequence). The CDR3 consists of 13 residues. Material: PBMCs or a T cell subset sorted from them (not recorded which). The source is an adult woman who had mild COVID-19 (a few samples of this study predate the infection). Cell type and time point are not known. This sequence joins TRBV7-9 and TRBJ1-2, with TRBD1 as a possible D gene (6 bases). The CDR3 is CASSLGANYGYTF. The DNA for the CDR3 is TGTGCCAGCAGCTTGGGGGCGAACTATGGCTACACCTTC.